These 28 T cell receptor beta chains came from one sample sequenced in a study of blood T cell repertoires in COVID-19. Method: immunoSEQ multiplex PCR; TCRdb's copy keeps in-frame clones and lacks some. The sample records approximately 100,000 clones, approximately 80% being singletons. The material sequenced was peripheral blood. The source of these receptors is a man in his fifties or sixties with acute or convalescent COVID-19.

The chain has TRBV10-2 and TRBJ2-7, with 10 bases that match TRBD1. The CDR3 covers 14 residues. Germline CDR1 and CDR2: WSHSY and SAAADI. The ends lost 2 bases at V and 3 bases at J; junction bases unmatched: 1. The CDR3 reads CASSEGTGVYEQYF. CDR3 DNA sequence: TGCGCCAGCAGTGAGGGGACAGGGGTCTACGAGCAGTACTTC.

The chain joins TRBV30 to TRBJ1-6; 7 bases agree with TRBD1. CDR1 and CDR2 from the germline V gene are GTSNPN and SVGIG (reference sequence). CDR3 size: 15 residues. J gave up 2 bases and V 2 bases, and 3 bases lay outside the gene matches. The CDR3 sequence is CAWSRDSAYNSPLHF. The CDR3, as DNA: TGTGCCTGGAGTAGGGACAGCGCCTATAATTCACCCCTCCACTTT.

The chain employs TRBV7-9 and TRBJ1-1; TRBD1 is a possible D gene (5 bases). Trimming cost V 4 bases and J 0 bases, with 15 bases left between them. The CDR3 spans 16 residues. Germline CDR1 reads SEHNR; CDR2 reads FQNEAQ (reference sequence). The chain's CDR3 is CASSSRGGDVNTEAFF. The CDR3 DNA reads as TGTGCCAGCAGCTCCCGCGGGGGGGACGTGAACACTGAAGCTTTCTTT.

The DNA for the CDR3 is TGTGCCAGCAGTGACGTGGGACAGGGGGCGAAAGGCGATGGCTACACCTTC. Translating it yields CASSDVGQGAKGDGYTF. This rearrangement joins TRBV2 to TRBJ1-2; 12 positions match TRBD1. After removal of 3 bases from V and 6 bases from J, the junction contained 11 bases not matched to a gene. The CDR3 is 17 amino acids. The germline CDR1 and CDR2 sequences are SNHLY and FYNNEI.

The chain has TRBV10-3 and TRBJ2-3, with 13 bases identical to TRBD2. The CDR3 contains 13 residues. Germline CDR1 ENHRY, CDR2 SYGVKD. With V trimmed by 6 bases and J by 7 bases, 1 base remained unmatched. CDR3 DNA sequence: TGTGCCATCAGGGGACTAGCGGGGCATACGCAGTATTTT. Amino acids: CAIRGLAGHTQYF.

The chain couples TRBV19 to TRBJ1-5, with TRBD1 as a possible D gene (5 bases). This CDR3 region has 15 residues. Germline lookup yields CDR1 LNHDA and CDR2 SQIVND (reference sequence). V was pared by 5 bases and J by 4 bases, with 15 bases between. The DNA of the CDR3 is TGTGCCAGTAGTCGCGGGGGGGAGCGAAATCAGCCCCAGCATTTT. Its translation is CASSRGGERNQPQHF.

The chain uses TRBV7-2 and TRBJ1-5; TRBD1 matches at 7 bases. V lost 5 bases, J lost 6 bases, and 10 bases stayed unmatched. This CDR3 has 15 residues. In germline, CDR1 is SGHTA, CDR2 FQGNSA. The CDR3 here is CASSPGDRVAQPQHF. The CDR3 DNA follows: TGTGCCAGCAGCCCCGGTGACAGGGTGGCTCAGCCCCAGCATTTT.

This rearrangement joins TRBV6-5 to TRBJ2-1; maybe TRBD1 (5 bases). In germline, CDR1 is MNHEY, CDR2 SVGAGI. Trimming took off 8 bases at V and 8 bases at J, with 10 bases between the two ends. The CDR3 sequence is 11 residues long. The CDR3 region has the DNA TGTGCCAGCTGGGGCCTAGATGAGCAGTTCTTC. Protein: CASWGLDEQFF.

The chain carries TRBV19 and TRBJ1-2, with D unresolved. Germline CDR1 is LNHDA and CDR2 is SQIVND (reference sequence). The CDR3 is made up of 16 amino acids. Trimming removed 4 bases at V and 6 bases at J, with 21 bases between. This CDR3 reads CASSTTLSSGSHGYTF. CDR3 in DNA: TGTGCCAGTAGTACGACCCTCTCGAGCGGGTCGCATGGCTACACCTTC.

The chain combines TRBV5-4 with TRBJ2-7; 9 bases map to TRBD1. V shed 4 bases and J 5 bases; nucleotides not matched to a gene: 4. The CDR3 covers 13 residues. Germline-derived CDR1 and CDR2 are SGHNT and YYREEE (reference sequence). CDR3 DNA: TGTGCCAGCAGCGCGACAGGGGGGCACGAGCAGTACTTC. Amino acid sequence: CASSATGGHEQYF. The full variable domain, with the rest looked up from reference TRBV5-4 and TRBJ2-7, is ETGVTQSPTHLIKTRGQQVTLRCSSQSGHNTVSWYQQALGQGPQFIFQYYREEENGRGNFPPRFSGLQFPNYSSELNVNALELDDSALYLCASSATGGHEQYFGPGTRLTVT.

V and J are TRBV5-1 and TRBJ2-3; a weak D match, TRBD2 (5 bases). V was pared by 0 bases and J by 4 bases, with 12 bases between. Germline V lookup: CDR1 SGHRS, CDR2 YFSETQ. The CDR3 sequence is 15 residues long. CDR3 residues: CASSLGMGSADTQYF. The CDR3 nucleotides read TGCGCCAGCAGCTTGGGGATGGGGAGCGCAGATACGCAGTATTTT.

The chain joins TRBV2 to TRBJ2-4; the D is unclear. Germline V CDR1 and CDR2: SNHLY, FYNNEI. V lost 6 bases, J lost 0 bases, and 12 bases lay in between. The CDR3 runs to 15 residues. CDR3 region: CASSLQISAKNIQYF. CDR3 in DNA: TGTGCCAGCAGCCTACAGATTTCAGCCAAAAACATTCAGTACTTC.

V and J are TRBV19 and TRBJ1-1; 12 nucleotides align to TRBD1. The V segment lost 1 base and the J segment 1 base; nucleotides outside the gene matches: 7. The germline CDR1 and CDR2 sequences are LNHDA and SQIVND (reference sequence). The CDR3 sequence is 18 residues long. Written as DNA, the CDR3 is TGTGCCAGTAGTATAGCGCGGGGACAGGGGGCCGAGAACACTGAAGCTTTCTTT. Protein product: CASSIARGQGAENTEAFF.

This clone was detected only a few times. The V and J genes are TRBV2 and TRBJ2-2; 7 bases agree with TRBD1. V lost 7 bases to trimming and J lost 3 bases; unmatched junction nucleotides: 2. The V gene's germline CDR1 is SNHLY and CDR2 FYNNEI. This CDR3 is built from 13 residues. The CDR3 loop reads CASTTGDTGELFF. CDR3 coding DNA: TGTGCCAGCACCACAGGGGACACCGGGGAGCTGTTTTTT.

CDR3 sequence reads: CASSSLAGANQETQYF. The CDR3 bases are TGTGCCAGCAGTTCATTAGCGGGGGCCAACCAAGAGACCCAGTACTTC. The J gene is TRBJ2-5, the V gene TRBV7-8; 9 nucleotides align to TRBD2. The CDR3 runs to 16 residues. J was trimmed by 0 bases and V by 6 bases; bases with no gene match: 8. CDR1 SGHVS and CDR2 FQNEAQ come from the germline V gene.

The chain uses TRBV7-2 and TRBJ2-3; perhaps TRBD1 as D (6 bases). The V end lost 2 bases, the J end lost 2 bases, and 17 bases lay between the germline ends. Germline V gives CDR1 SGHTA, CDR2 FQGNSA. This CDR3 contains 17 residues. CDR3 sequence (DNA): TGTGCCAGCAGCTTATATTTTTACAGGGCGGCCACAGATACGCAGTATTTT. It specifies CASSLYFYRAATDTQYF.

The V gene is TRBV2, the J gene TRBJ1-2, with a weak D call TRBD1 (5 bases). Per germline, CDR1 SNHLY and CDR2 FYNNEI. This CDR3 region has 16 residues. The germline V and J ends were trimmed by 3 bases and 7 bases, with 21 bases remaining between them. The CDR3 region is CASSEERRGTFRGYTF. The CDR3 nucleotides read TGTGCCAGCAGTGAGGAAAGGCGCGGGACTTTTCGTGGCTACACCTTC.

This rearrangement joins TRBV6-2 or TRBV6-3 to TRBJ1-6; D is perhaps TRBD1 (5 bases). Trimming cost V 9 bases and J 1 base, with 25 bases left between them. Germline V gene lookup returns CDR1 MNHEY and CDR2 SVGEGT. The CDR3 is 19 residues long. CDR3 sequence: CARSQGKRNSRSYNSPLHF. The CDR3 coding sequence is TGTGCCAGGAGTCAGGGTAAAAGGAACTCGAGGTCCTATAATTCACCCCTCCACTTT.

The V gene is TRBV6-6, the J gene TRBJ1-4; D might be TRBD1 (6 bases). This CDR3 comprises 16 residues. CDR1 and CDR2 from the germline V gene are MNHNY and SVGAGI (reference sequence). Trimming removed 10 bases at V and 1 base at J, with 19 bases between. CDR3 in DNA: TGTGCCATCTCTAGGGGGTTCTCGGGAACTAATGAAAAACTGTTTTTT. As protein: CAISRGFSGTNEKLFF.

CDR3: CASSLRRGVAGANVLTF. The CDR3 DNA is TGTGCCAGCAGCTTAAGGCGGGGAGTAGCTGGGGCCAACGTCCTGACTTTC. V is TRBV7-6 and J is TRBJ2-6; tentatively, D is TRBD2 (6 bases). The germline V and J ends were trimmed by 2 bases and 2 bases, with 13 bases remaining between them. In germline, CDR1 is SGHVS, CDR2 FNYEAQ. The CDR3 is 17 residues long.

The chain recombines TRBV5-4 with TRBJ2-2; possibly TRBD2 for D (7 bases). Trimming shortened V by 6 bases and J by 2 bases, and 20 bases separated the two germline ends. The CDR3 has 17 amino acids. CDR1 and CDR2 (germline): SGHNT, YYREEE (reference sequence). This CDR3 reads CASTVGGRTPNTGELFF. The CDR3 DNA is TGTGCCAGCACCGTGGGGGGGCGGACTCCAAACACCGGGGAGCTGTTTTTT.

J is TRBJ1-6 and V is TRBV19; the match to TRBD1 covers 7 bases. CDR1 is LNHDA and CDR2 is SQIVND in the germline V gene (reference sequence). The junction had 8 bases not matched to a gene; V was cut back by 5 bases and J by 10 bases. CDR3 length equals 14 residues. The CDR3 protein is CASSVGQGGSPLHF. DNA for the CDR3: TGTGCCAGTAGTGTGGGCCAAGGGGGCTCACCCCTCCACTTT.

V usage is TRBV18 and J usage is TRBJ1-3; 7 nucleotides line up with TRBD1. V was pared by 3 bases and J by 1 base, with 12 bases of the junction left unmatched. CDR3 length: 18 residues. Germline assignment: CDR1 KGHSH and CDR2 LQKENI. CDR3 nucleotide sequence: TGTGCCAGCTCACCGTCCGGCCAGGGGGTTACTTCTGGAAACACCATATATTTT. Translating it yields CASSPSGQGVTSGNTIYF.

The chain carries TRBV6-6 and TRBJ2-1; D perhaps matches TRBD1 (5 bases). Trimming took 6 bases from V and 4 from J, leaving 16 bases between them. Germline V CDR1 and CDR2: MNHNY, SVGAGI (reference sequence). This CDR3 region has 15 residues. Here the CDR3 DNA reads TGTGCCAGCAGAATGGACACCCTACCATACAATGAGCAGTTCTTC. Translated, it gives CASRMDTLPYNEQFF.

V gene TRBV6-2 or TRBV6-3 combines with J gene TRBJ2-4; 9 bases fit TRBD2. CDR3 length equals 17 residues. Germline CDR1 and CDR2: MNHEY and SVGEGT. J was trimmed by 4 bases and V by 2 bases; bases with no gene match: 9. The CDR3 nucleotides are TGTGCCAGCAGTTACCCAGAAACTCTAGCGGGAAAAAACATTCAGTACTTC. This encodes CASSYPETLAGKNIQYF.

The chain joins TRBV5-1 to TRBJ1-4; weak D call: TRBD1 (6 bases). From germline, CDR1 is SGHRS and CDR2 YFSETQ. Trimming removed 7 bases from V and 7 bases from J, with 20 bases in between. The CDR3 totals 15 residues. CDR3 residues: CASSPAGAGREKLFF. The CDR3 nucleotides read TGCGCCAGCTCCCCGGCGGGGGCGGGTCGTGAAAAACTGTTTTTT.

Only one count was recorded for this clone. The chain combines TRBV9 with TRBJ2-1; 7 nucleotides line up with TRBD1. This CDR3 has 14 amino acids. Germline trimming cut 0 bases from V and 5 bases from J; bases unmatched to any gene: 2. Germline lookup yields CDR1 SGDLS and CDR2 YYNGEE. The CDR3 loop reads CASSVVGTDNEQFF. The CDR3 DNA sequence: TGTGCCAGCAGCGTAGTAGGGACAGACAATGAGCAGTTCTTC.

The chain couples TRBV18 to TRBJ1-2; the match to TRBD1 covers 9 bases. Germline V gives CDR1 KGHSH, CDR2 LQKENI. The CDR3 is 14 residues long. V dropped 3 bases and J dropped 3; count of bases not matched to a gene: 2. The CDR3 coding sequence is TGTGCCAGCTCACCGGGACAGGGCTACTATGGCTACACCTTC. Encoded protein: CASSPGQGYYGYTF.